Presented here are 6 T cell receptor beta chains from one specimen sequenced in a study of blood T cells in healthy people across ages. The authors ran a second PCR of 7 to 11 cycles using a sample-barcoded 5' primer and a J-beta primer mix. TCRdb redid the calling of the 5' RACE reads with MiXCR, one entry per CDR3 protein. The sample has about 800,000 distinct CDR3 sequences, around 25% seen once. The same sample was also studied in work on T cells of mothers and their children.

The material sequenced was blood. The source of these receptors is a boy younger than 18 in good health.

This rearrangement joins TRBV29-1 to TRBJ1-1, with D uncertain. Trimming cost V 3 bases and J 1 base, with 0 bases left between them. CDR1 and CDR2 from the germline V gene are SQVTM and ANQGSEA. This CDR3 comprises 10 residues. The CDR3 spells CSVENTEAFF. CDR3 coding DNA: TGCAGCGTTGAGAACACTGAAGCTTTCTTT. Full variable domain (rest looked up from reference TRBV29-1 and TRBJ1-1): SAVISQKPSRDICQRGTSLTIQCQVDSQVTMMFWYRQQPGQSLTLIATANQGSEATYESGFVIDKFPISRPNLTFSTLTVSNMSPEDSSIYLCSVENTEAFFGQGTRLTVV.

This clonotype was counted only a few times. The rearrangement uses TRBV20-1 and TRBJ2-5, with 8 bases aligning to TRBD2. V gave up 2 bases and J gave up 5 bases; unmatched junction bases: 7. Germline V gives CDR1 DFQATT, CDR2 SNEGSKA (reference sequence). CDR3 length: 14 residues. CDR3 nucleotides: TGCAGTGCTAGACTCATAGCGGGAACTGAGACCCAGTACTTC. Its translation: CSARLIAGTETQYF.

This clonotype was observed a handful of times. The rearrangement uses TRBV6-6 and TRBJ2-5, with unresolved D. The J call may be mistaken, given a closer DNA end match to TRBJ2-7. The CDR3 is 14 amino acids. Germline CDR1 and CDR2: MNHNY and SVGAGI (reference sequence). As DNA, the CDR3 is TGTGCCAGCAGTTCTTTAACGGCAACCTGCGAGCAGTACTTC. Amino acids: CASSSLTATCEQYF.

The chain combines TRBV29-1 with TRBJ2-3, with D unresolved. The CDR3 sequence is 11 residues long. V was shortened by 6 bases and J by 5 bases, with 9 bases between the two germline ends. Germline V gene data show CDR1 as SQVTM and CDR2 as ANQGSEA. The CDR3 nucleotides read TGCAGCGTCGAACACCAAGATACGCAGTATTTT. As protein: CSVEHQDTQYF.

This clonotype was counted between two and nine times. V is TRBV2 and J is TRBJ2-5; either TRBD1 or TRBD2 may supply D (5 bases each). The J call is in doubt because the DNA end fits TRBJ2-1 better. The CDR3 is 15 amino acids. Germline V lookup: CDR1 SNHLY, CDR2 FYNNEI. The CDR3 sequence: CASSMGRTRGDEQFF. As DNA, the CDR3 is TGTGCCAGCAGTATGGGACGGACTCGTGGGGATGAGCAGTTCTTC.

The J gene is TRBJ2-1, the V gene TRBV5-1; TRBD1 or TRBD2 may be the D gene (5 bases each). This CDR3 comprises 13 residues. Per the germline V gene, CDR1 is SGHRS and CDR2 is YFSETQ. Trimming removed 0 bases at V and 12 bases at J, with 13 bases between. This CDR3 reads CASSLAGVGVQFF. In nucleotides, the CDR3 is TGCGCCAGCAGCTTGGCCGGAGTGGGGGTGCAGTTCTTC.